This paragraph reports one TCR beta chain. This entry comes from a study of blood T cell repertoires in COVID-19. Whole-study context: T cells, B-cell-depleted T cells, or PBMCs provided the cDNA or gDNA that served as material.

Per the original methods: Cell counts per sample came from amplifying reference gene primers. The repertoire was sequenced with immunoSEQ multiplex PCR; TCRdb's copy has only in-frame clones and lacks some. Clone size and the V and J calls come from that table; the DNA yielded D and trimming. The table shows some 60,000 clones, with over 85% occurring only once. This CDR3 is built from 12 residues. The V end lost 4 bases, the J end lost 10 bases, and 11 bases lay between the germline ends. The germline V gene encodes CDR1 LGHDT and CDR2 YNNKEL (reference sequence). The source material was peripheral blood. This sequence joins TRBV3-1 (or the pseudogene TRBV3-2) and TRBJ2-1; no reliable D call. This TCR derives from a man aged 55-75 years with acute or convalescent COVID-19. CDR3 protein: CASSPALEEQFF. The CDR3 nucleotides read TGTGCCAGCAGCCCCGCTTTGGAGGAGCAGTTCTTC.